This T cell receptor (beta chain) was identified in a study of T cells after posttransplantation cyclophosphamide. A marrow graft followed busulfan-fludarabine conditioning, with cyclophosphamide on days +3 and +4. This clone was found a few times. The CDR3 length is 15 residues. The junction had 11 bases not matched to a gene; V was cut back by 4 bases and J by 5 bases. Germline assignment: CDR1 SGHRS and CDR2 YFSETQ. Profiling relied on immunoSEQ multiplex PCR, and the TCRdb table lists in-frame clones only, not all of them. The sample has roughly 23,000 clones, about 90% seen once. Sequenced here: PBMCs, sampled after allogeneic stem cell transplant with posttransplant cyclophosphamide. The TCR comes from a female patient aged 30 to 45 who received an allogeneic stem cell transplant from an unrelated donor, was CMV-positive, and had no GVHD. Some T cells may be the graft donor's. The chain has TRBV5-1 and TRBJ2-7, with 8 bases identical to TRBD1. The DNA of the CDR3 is TGCGCCAGCAGCATCCGACAGGGGACGGGACACGAGCAGTACTTC. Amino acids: CASSIRQGTGHEQYF. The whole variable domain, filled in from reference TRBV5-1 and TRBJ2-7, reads KAGVTQTPRYLIKTRGQQVTLSCSPISGHRSVSWYQQTPGQGLQFLFEYFSETQRNKGNFPGRFSGRQFSNSRSEMNVSTLELGDSALYLCASSIRQGTGHEQYFGPGTRLTVT.